The source of this T cell receptor beta chain is a study of monozygotic twins with inflammatory bowel disease. In eight separate reactions per sample, cDNA was generated. UMIs were attached via template switching, each with a 6-nucleotide sample barcode. Each CDR3 protein gets one entry in TCRdb, which reprocessed the 5' RACE reads and gives no DNA. The sample's table shows fewer than 450,000 distinct CDR3 sequences. The specimen sequenced was blood. This receptor was obtained from a human donor with ulcerative colitis or Crohn's disease, or a healthy co-twin of an affected twin (not recorded which).

The CDR3 sequence: CASNLGSRTDTQYF. The chain recombines TRBV12-3 or TRBV12-4 with TRBJ2-3. The CDR3 sequence is 14 residues long.